These 21 T cell receptor beta chains share one sample of origin, sequenced in a study of siplizumab effects on memory and regulatory T cells. TCRdb's table, derived via immunoSEQ multiplex PCR, lists solely in-frame clones and lacks some. The sample has some 100,000 clones; over 95% are singletons. Sequencing used naive CD4+ T cells sorted from blood. The receptors were gathered from a human donor in good health.

The J gene is TRBJ1-2, the V gene TRBV5-1; D may be TRBD1 (5 bases). V shed 6 bases and J shed 0 bases, with 15 bases lying between them. Germline V CDR1 and CDR2: SGHRS, YFSETQ. This CDR3 is built from 15 residues. CDR3 protein: CASTPRDVANYGYTF. The CDR3 DNA sequence: TGCGCCAGCACCCCCCGGGACGTAGCTAACTATGGCTACACCTTC.

The chain links TRBV5-6 to TRBJ1-4, with D hard to call. The CDR3 consists of 14 residues. Trimming took 5 bases from V and 3 from J, leaving 11 bases between them. CDR1 and CDR2 from the germline V gene are SGHDT and YYEEEE. This CDR3 is CASRRAPANEKLFF. The CDR3 region has the DNA TGTGCCAGCAGACGGGCGCCGGCTAATGAAAAACTGTTTTTT.

This chain connects TRBV5-5 to TRBJ2-7, with unresolved D. The V gene lost 2 bases and the J gene lost 2 bases, with 14 bases spanning the gap. The CDR3 extends over 15 amino acids. Germline CDR1 reads SGHKS; CDR2 reads YYEKEE (reference sequence). CDR3 nucleotides: TGTGCCAGCAGCTTTTCTCCCTCGGCGACCTACGAGCAGTACTTC. Translation gives CASSFSPSATYEQYF. The whole variable domain, filled in from reference TRBV5-5 and TRBJ2-7, reads DAGVTQSPTHLIKTRGQQVTLRCSPISGHKSVSWYQQVLGQGPQFIFQYYEKEERGRGNFPDRFSARQFPNYSSELNVNALLLGDSALYLCASSFSPSATYEQYFGPGTRLTVT.

The CDR3 region is CASSPKGEAEAFF. In DNA, the CDR3 is TGTGCCAGCTCACCAAAGGGGGAAGCTGAAGCTTTCTTT. The V and J genes are TRBV18 and TRBJ1-1; D is possibly TRBD1 (6 bases). The V gene lost 2 bases and the J gene lost 6 bases, with 10 bases spanning the gap. The CDR3 has 13 amino acids. Germline lookup yields CDR1 KGHSH and CDR2 LQKENI.

The chain is built from TRBV27 and TRBJ1-6; perhaps TRBD1 as D (5 bases). Germline V gene sequence: CDR1 MNHEY, CDR2 SMNVEV (reference sequence). Trimming removed 2 bases at V and 9 bases at J, with 11 bases between. There are 14 residues in the CDR3. CDR3 bases: TGTGCCAGCAGTTTAGCAGGGACGGGTTCACCCCTCCACTTT. Its translation: CASSLAGTGSPLHF.

This clone has only a few counts. One end of the junction is discordant with germline, which a read error may explain. The chain's CDR3 is CAGRGNTEAFF. The CDR3 DNA is TGTGCCGGGAGGGGTAACACTGAAGCTTTCTTT. V is TRBV30 and J is TRBJ1-1, with D perhaps matching TRBD1 (5 bases). Germline-derived CDR1 and CDR2 are GTSNPN and SVGIG (reference sequence). The CDR3 is 11 residues long.

V is TRBV6-5 and J is TRBJ2-3; unclear D gene. Germline CDR1 MNHEY, CDR2 SVGAGI. V lost 6 bases to trimming and J lost 0 bases, with 7 bases between them. The CDR3 is 13 residues long. CDR3 sequence: CASRMTSTDTQYF. The CDR3 DNA is TGTGCCAGCAGAATGACTAGCACAGATACGCAGTATTTT.

This clone was observed a few times. The chain employs TRBV6-1 and TRBJ1-5, with D uncertain. With 3 bases removed from V and 4 bases from J, the gap between germline ends came to 1 base. The length of the CDR3 is 11 residues. Germline CDR1 is MNHNS and CDR2 is SASEGT. CDR3 residues: CASSDNQPQHF. In DNA form, the CDR3 reads TGTGCCAGCAGTGATAATCAGCCCCAGCATTTT.

The J gene is TRBJ2-1, the V gene TRBV7-3; D ambiguous. The CDR3 consists of 13 residues. Trimming stripped 3 bases from V and 10 bases from J, with 13 bases between. The germline V gene encodes CDR1 SGHTA and CDR2 FQGTGA. CDR3 in amino acids: CASSFFLSEEQFF. The CDR3 nucleotides are TGTGCCAGCAGCTTCTTTCTAAGCGAGGAGCAGTTCTTC.

This clone was counted a single time. The rearrangement uses TRBV6-6 and TRBJ1-5; no clear D. The CDR3 is 13 amino acids. CDR1 and CDR2 from the germline V gene are MNHNY and SVGAGI (reference sequence). V lost 7 bases to trimming and J lost 0 bases, with 7 bases between them. The CDR3 spells CASNRNSNQPQHF. In nucleotides, the CDR3 is TGTGCCAGCAATCGAAATAGCAATCAGCCCCAGCATTTT.

The chain combines TRBV5-4 with TRBJ2-5, with 10 bases fitting TRBD2. CDR1 SGHNT and CDR2 YYREEE come from the germline V gene (reference sequence). The trim removed 4 bases at V and 3 bases at J, leaving 9 bases unmatched. The CDR3 extends over 16 amino acids. The CDR3: CASSTGTSGAEETQYF. As DNA, the CDR3 is TGTGCCAGCAGCACCGGCACTAGCGGGGCCGAAGAGACCCAGTACTTC.

The chain is built from TRBV19 and TRBJ2-2; TRBD2 might be the D (6 bases). The CDR3 extends over 14 amino acids. Germline loops: CDR1 LNHDA, CDR2 SQIVND (reference sequence). V was shortened by 7 bases and J by 0 bases, with 9 bases between the two germline ends. In DNA, the CDR3 is TGTGCCAGTACGGAGGGACCGAACACCGGGGAGCTGTTTTTT. It codes for CASTEGPNTGELFF.

The CDR3, as DNA: TGTGCCAGTACCCCATACCCACAGGGGGTTGGCACTGAAGCTTTCTTT. This gives the protein CASTPYPQGVGTEAFF. The rearrangement links TRBV19 to TRBJ1-1; 8 bases match TRBD1. Germline V CDR1 and CDR2: LNHDA, SQIVND (reference sequence). The CDR3 extends over 16 amino acids. The V and J ends lost 7 bases and 4 bases, in that order; junction bases with no gene match: 14. The full variable domain, with the rest looked up from reference TRBV19 and TRBJ1-1, is DGGITQSPKYLFRKEGQNVTLSCEQNLNHDAMYWYRQDPGQGLRLIYYSQIVNDFQKGDIAEGYSVSREKKESFPLTVTSAQKNPTAFYLCASTPYPQGVGTEAFFGQGTRLTVV.

CDR3 nucleotide sequence: TGCGCCAGCAGCTTCGGGACCTCCGGCTACGAGCAGTACTTC. Protein product: CASSFGTSGYEQYF. The gene calls are TRBV5-1 and TRBJ2-7; either TRBD1 or TRBD2 may fit D (5 bases each). Germline V gives CDR1 SGHRS, CDR2 YFSETQ. Trimming removed 2 bases from V and 3 bases from J, with 12 bases in between. The CDR3 consists of 14 residues.

The J gene is TRBJ1-1, the V gene TRBV2; 7 bases align to TRBD1. The CDR3 sequence is 14 residues long. The V gene end was trimmed by 10 bases and the J gene end by 6 bases; junction bases not matched to a gene: 14. CDR1 is SNHLY, CDR2 FYNNEI, per germline. This CDR3 reads CATRDREGRSEAFF. In DNA, the CDR3 is TGTGCCACCCGCGACAGGGAAGGAAGATCTGAAGCTTTCTTT. Variable domain in full (rest from reference TRBV2 and TRBJ1-1): EPEVTQTPSHQVTQMGQEVILRCVPISNHLYFYWYRQILGQKVEFLVSFYNNEISEKSEIFDDQFSVERPDGSNFTLKIRSTKLEDSAMYFCATRDREGRSEAFFGQGTRLTVV.

This clone was detected once. J is TRBJ1-1 and V is TRBV20-1; unclear D gene. This CDR3 comprises 11 residues. The V gene lost 4 bases and the J gene lost 1 base, with 4 bases spanning the gap. CDR1 DFQATT and CDR2 SNEGSKA come from the germline V gene (reference sequence). The DNA for the CDR3 is TGCAGTGCTAAGGGGAACACTGAAGCTTTCTTT. Protein: CSAKGNTEAFF.

V and J are TRBV6-5 and TRBJ1-4, with a possible D match to TRBD1 (5 bases). CDR3 length equals 13 residues. Between the trimmed V and J ends, which lost 3 bases and 7 bases, there was a span of 9 bases. Germline V gives CDR1 MNHEY, CDR2 SVGAGI. CDR3 sequence: CASSYRGGEKLFF. The DNA for the CDR3 is TGTGCCAGCAGTTATAGGGGTGGTGAAAAACTGTTTTTT.

The genes are TRBV5-4 and TRBJ1-5; no clear D gene. Germline V gene data show CDR1 as SGHNT and CDR2 as YYREEE (reference sequence). This CDR3 spans 14 amino acids. Trimming shortened V by 1 base and J by 3 bases, and 8 bases separated the two germline ends. CDR3 in amino acids: CASSLKGNNQPQHF. The CDR3 DNA reads TGTGCCAGCAGCTTGAAAGGGAACAATCAGCCCCAGCATTTT.

The V call is TRBV6-6, the J call TRBJ2-7; 9 bases agree with TRBD2. With 2 bases clipped from V and 2 bases from J, the junction kept 4 bases outside the gene matches. Per germline, CDR1 MNHNY and CDR2 SVGAGI (reference sequence). CDR3 length: 15 amino acids. CDR3 sequence reads: CASSYIGGGAYEQYF. The DNA for the CDR3 is TGTGCCAGCAGTTACATCGGCGGGGGGGCCTACGAGCAGTACTTC.

The chain has TRBV7-9 and TRBJ1-1, with D unclear. V dropped 4 bases and J dropped 4 bases, with 16 bases sitting between them. Germline lookup yields CDR1 SEHNR and CDR2 FQNEAQ (reference sequence). The CDR3 spans 15 residues. The CDR3 DNA follows: TGTGCCAGCAGCTCAAACAGAGGTCAGGTCACTGAAGCTTTCTTT. Amino acids: CASSSNRGQVTEAFF.

The chain is built from TRBV29-1 and TRBJ2-3; the D is unclear. This CDR3 spans 11 amino acids. V dropped 6 bases and J dropped 2 bases, with 6 bases sitting between them. Germline lookup yields CDR1 SQVTM and CDR2 ANQGSEA. This CDR3 is CSVDSTDTQYF. The CDR3 DNA sequence: TGCAGCGTCGACTCCACAGATACGCAGTATTTT.